This T cell receptor beta chain emerged from a study of blood T cell repertoires in COVID-19. Across the whole study: Material from acute and convalescent COVID-19 was sourced from the United States, Italy and Spain. Sample material is recorded as cDNA or gDNA derived from T cells, B-cell-depleted T cells, or PBMCs.

Assay: immunoSEQ multiplex PCR; the TCRdb copy retains only in-frame clones and omits some. The data show about 270,000 clones, with approximately 86% seen just once and around 1.5% held by the top ten. The TCR was taken from an older woman who had recovered from COVID-19. Sequencing used peripheral blood.

The CDR3 DNA reads as TGTGCCAGCAGTGAATTGTCAGGGGATACTGAAGCTTTCTTT. Protein sequence: CASSELSGDTEAFF. The chain uses TRBV2 and TRBJ1-1, with a weak D call TRBD1 (6 bases). This CDR3 is built from 14 residues. V lost 2 bases and J lost 5, with 12 bases in between. Germline V CDR1 and CDR2: SNHLY, FYNNEI.